This TCR beta chain was sequenced for a study of T-cell reconstitution after alpha-beta-depleted transplantation in children (dated by TCRdb to about 2016). With regard to the full study: Using TCR repertoire profiling, the study followed T-cell immune reconstitution in a quantitative way in children after TCRalphabeta/CD19-depleted allogeneic hematopoietic cell transplantation. On the study overall, not on this receptor specifically: Over the following months the frequencies of hyperexpanded clones went down, and after one year T-cell counts and TCRbeta diversity were mostly credited to newly produced T cells. The high TCRbeta diversity at day 60 in some patients was ascribed to recipient T cells and intrathymic progenitors that had survived conditioning. The apparently early alphabetaT-cell count recovery about two months after transplant was reportedly dependent on only several hundred rapidly expanded clones derived from non-depleted graft cells.

On this clonotype: Its antigen target is currently unknown. Base qualities are not at hand, and no much larger clone is one base apart.

The sample's treatment or condition label, in plain terms: allogeneic hematopoietic cell transplantation with graft depleted of TCRalphabeta T cells and CD19 B cells. Transplant recipients were children who received TCRalphabeta/CD19-depleted allogeneic hematopoietic cell grafts. Counted from cysteine to phenylalanine, this CDR3 has 14 amino acids. CDR3 DNA is the only sequence kept; it has 42 bases, read in frame from the first base. According to the germline V gene, CDR1 reads LGHNA and CDR2 reads YNFKEQ. At the junction V is shortened by 4 bases and J by 0 bases, with 7 bases in between. The library was obtained by PCR. Sequenced using an Illumina HiSeq 2500. TCR library preparation used molecular barcoding, with unique molecular identifiers applied to normalize quantification of the TCRbeta repertoire. Clones were called with MiXCR by TCRdb after fastp trimmed the public reads at Q25, and only in-frame beta chains were retained. Each entry is one CDR3 protein sequence, shown with its most common DNA and genes. This sample is represented by approximately 130,000 distinct CDR3 sequences; about a tenth of them were singletons. In total, the top ten clones hold 20% to 30% of the sample.

This TCR came from a girl under three years old who had a stem cell transplant for combined immunodeficiency, so the T cells may come from the graft donor. This receptor chain uses TRBV4-2 and TRBJ1-3, with the D segment identity uncertain. The sample in question was PBMCs, mostly from graft donor cells, obtained 180 days after TCRalphabeta/CD19-depleted stem cell transplant. The DNA sequence reads TGTGCCAGCAGCCGCGCAGGCTCTGGAAACACCATATATTTT. The resulting protein is CASSRAGSGNTIYF.